Below are 4 T cell receptor beta chains sequenced from a single sample in a study of vaccination and CD4 T cells after COVID-19 (dated by TCRdb to 2022 to 2024). The antigens for these receptors are not known. Reading the label with the study, this specimen's treatment or condition is: approximately 9-day PBMC culture with coronavirus spike peptide pools or control peptides (ViraFEST assay). Libraries came from PCR. The data were produced on an Illumina iSeq 100. DNA from cultured CD4+ T cells was subjected to TCR sequencing with the Oncomine TCR Beta short-read assay at the Johns Hopkins FTIC core. The public reads were reprocessed in TCRdb via fastp at Q25 and MiXCR, keeping in-frame beta chains. One record per CDR3 amino acid sequence lists the most common genes and DNA. For this sample the table gives 15,000 to 20,000 distinct CDR3 sequences, of which about three fifths were detected only once. The top ten clones comprise roughly 9.4% of the sample.

Sequencing was done on a sample of CD4+ T cells from blood, cultured in vitro. The receptors here all came from a human donor who had recovered from COVID-19.

The V gene is TRBV15, the J gene TRBJ2-1; TRBD2 aligns across 9 bases. CDR1 is LNHNV and CDR2 is YYDKDF in the germline V gene (reference sequence). V gave up 4 bases and J gave up 6 bases; unmatched junction bases: 1. The CDR3 spans 13 residues. The CDR3 region is CATSKTSGNEQFF. In nucleotides, the CDR3 is TGTGCCACCAGCAAGACTAGCGGCAATGAGCAGTTCTTC.

This clonotype was detected only a few times. This sequence joins TRBV20-1 and TRBJ2-1; TRBD2 is a possible D gene (5 bases). This CDR3 is 13 amino acids long. The ends were cut back, 5 bases at V and 7 bases at J, with 15 bases in the middle. The germline CDR1 and CDR2 sequences are DFQATT and SNEGSKA (reference sequence). CDR3 nucleotide sequence: TGCAGTGCTCCCGGACGGGAAGGGAATGAGCAGTTCTTC. It yields the protein CSAPGREGNEQFF.

This clonotype turned up a few times. This chain links TRBV20-1 with TRBJ1-5; D unresolved. Trimming removed 3 bases at V and 4 bases at J, with 10 bases between. Germline CDR1 DFQATT, CDR2 SNEGSKA (reference sequence). CDR3 length equals 13 residues. The CDR3 loop is CSASPPANQPQHF. In DNA form, the CDR3 reads TGCAGTGCTAGCCCGCCAGCAAATCAGCCCCAGCATTTT.

The J gene is TRBJ2-7, the V gene TRBV19; 11 bases are shared with TRBD2. Trimming cost V 5 bases and J 9 bases; bases outside gene matches: 15. The CDR3 has 16 amino acids. Germline loops: CDR1 LNHDA, CDR2 SQIVND (reference sequence). This CDR3 is CASSDSSGRSRGWQYF. CDR3 bases: TGTGCCAGTAGTGATTCTAGCGGGAGGAGTCGAGGCTGGCAGTACTTC.